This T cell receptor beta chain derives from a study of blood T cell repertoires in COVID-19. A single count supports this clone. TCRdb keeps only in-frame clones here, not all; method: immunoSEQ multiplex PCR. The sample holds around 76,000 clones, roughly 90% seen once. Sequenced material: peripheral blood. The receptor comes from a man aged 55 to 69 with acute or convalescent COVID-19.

The CDR3 DNA reads as TGTGCCAGCAGCTTAGAGCGTTCCCCGCTGGAGACCCAGTACTTC. Its translation is CASSLERSPLETQYF. The gene calls are TRBV11-2 and TRBJ2-5; unclear D gene. The length of the CDR3 is 15 residues. Germline-derived CDR1 and CDR2 are SGHAT and FQNNGV. Trimming cost V 0 bases and J 5 bases, with 13 bases left between them.